The rows below give T cell receptor beta chains drawn from one sample of a study of shared clonotypes between healthy human individuals. Profiling relied on immunoSEQ multiplex PCR, and the TCRdb table lists in-frame clones only, not all of them. The table has approximately 740,000 clones, 74% seen once. Sequenced input: memory CD4+ T cells sorted from blood. These receptors were taken from a woman in her 30s in good health. CDR3s include the opening cysteine and the closing phenylalanine or tryptophan. Fields, in order: J gene, clone size, D gene, V gene, CDR3 DNA, CDR3 protein. A D gene is named only where the DNA matches it firmly. Where a row states a size, it is once, few, many or the class of an expanded clone; other rows omit it.

J: TRBJ2-1; size: -; D: TRBD2; V: TRBV10-3; DNA: TGTGCCATCAGCGCCGGACTAGCGGGAGCCTACAATGAGCAGTTCTTC; CDR3: CAISAGLAGAYNEQFF
J: TRBJ2-1; size: -; D: -; V: TRBV5-1; DNA: TGCGCCAGCAGCTTGTATTCGGGATCCATTAGCTCCTACAATGAGCAGTTCTTC; CDR3: CASSLYSGSISSYNEQFF
J: TRBJ1-5; size: -; D: -; V: TRBV6-4; DNA: TGTGCCAGCAGTGCAAACGGGGGCTACGGCAATCAGCCCCAGCATTTT; CDR3: CASSANGGYGNQPQHF
J: TRBJ2-1; size: few; D: TRBD2; V: TRBV13; DNA: TGTGCCAGCCTTTACCAGGGAATAGCGGGAGCCTACAATGAGCAGTTCTTC; CDR3: CASLYQGIAGAYNEQFF
J: TRBJ2-7; size: -; D: -; V: TRBV5-1; DNA: TGCGCCAGCTCAAGCGCTAGCCTCTCCTACGAGCAGTACTTC; CDR3: CASSSASLSYEQYF
J: TRBJ1-4; size: -; D: TRBD1; V: TRBV2; DNA: TGTGCCAGCAGTGCTCAGGGGGCAGCAACTAATGAAAAACTGTTTTTT; CDR3: CASSAQGAATNEKLFF
J: TRBJ2-3; size: few; D: -; V: TRBV7-9; DNA: TGTGCCAGCAGCAAAGAGGGTGGTAATACGCAGTATTTT; CDR3: CASSKEGGNTQYF
J: TRBJ2-3; size: -; D: TRBD2; V: TRBV29-1; DNA: TGCAGCGTCGCCGGGACCTGGACTAGCGGGAGGAACACAGATACGCAGTATTTT; CDR3: CSVAGTWTSGRNTDTQYF
J: TRBJ2-3; size: few; D: -; V: TRBV10-3; DNA: TGTGCCATCAGCCAGGGGGGAGGCACAGATACGCAGTATTTT; CDR3: CAISQGGGTDTQYF
J: TRBJ2-1; size: -; D: -; V: TRBV7-9; DNA: TGTGCCAGCAGGGCCTTCGGGAGCACGGAGTTCTTC; CDR3: CASRAFGSTEFF
J: TRBJ2-3; size: -; D: -; V: TRBV21-1; DNA: TGTGCCAGCAGCAAAAGATGCGGGAGAAGGCGAACAGATACGCAGTATTTT; CDR3: CASSKRCGRRRTDTQYF
J: TRBJ1-1; size: few; D: TRBD1; V: TRBV2; DNA: TGTGCCAGCAGAGGGACAGAAGGCTTTGCTTTCTTT; CDR3: CASRGTEGFAFF
J: TRBJ1-4; size: -; D: -; V: TRBV28; DNA: TGTGCCAGCAGCGAATGGGGCGCAACTAATGAAAAACTGTTTTTT; CDR3: CASSEWGATNEKLFF
J: TRBJ2-7; size: -; D: TRBD2; V: TRBV28; DNA: TGTGCCAGCAACCCGGGGGGGCGGAGGACCTACGAGCAGTACTTC; CDR3: CASNPGGRRTYEQYF
J: TRBJ2-1; size: -; D: TRBD2; V: TRBV30; DNA: TGCCGGCTAGCGGGAGTCCAGTACAATGAGCAGTTCTTC; CDR3: CRLAGVQYNEQFF